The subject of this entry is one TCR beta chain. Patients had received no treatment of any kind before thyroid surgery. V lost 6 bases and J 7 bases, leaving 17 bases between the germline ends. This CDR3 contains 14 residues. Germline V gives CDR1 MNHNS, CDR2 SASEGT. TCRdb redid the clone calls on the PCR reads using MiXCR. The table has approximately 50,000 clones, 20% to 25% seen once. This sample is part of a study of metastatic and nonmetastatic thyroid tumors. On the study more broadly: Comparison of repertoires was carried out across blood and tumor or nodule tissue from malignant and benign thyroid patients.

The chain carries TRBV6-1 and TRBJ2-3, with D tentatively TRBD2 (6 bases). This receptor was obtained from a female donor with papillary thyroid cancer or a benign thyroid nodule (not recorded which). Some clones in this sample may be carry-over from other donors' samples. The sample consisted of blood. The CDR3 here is CASSLGGRLNTQYF. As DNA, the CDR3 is TGTGCCAGCAGCCTTGGAGGGCGCTTAAATACGCAGTATTTT.